A single sample gave rise to the 13 T cell receptor beta chains below, sequenced in a study of control samples from healthy donors and cancer patients. Using immunoSEQ multiplex PCR, the repertoire was profiled, and TCRdb retains in-frame clones only, with some absent. The sample holds tens of thousands of clones, around 94% seen once. The sequenced sample was blood. The receptors shown here come from a man aged 55-75 years in good health.

The rearrangement joins TRBV27 to TRBJ2-3, with D maybe TRBD2 (5 bases). V was cut by 4 bases and J by 9 bases, with 11 bases left in between. The CDR3 loop spans 12 amino acids. The germline V gene has CDR1 MNHEY and CDR2 SMNVEV (reference sequence). CDR3 DNA sequence: TGTGCCAGCAGTTCTACTAGGCGGACGCAGTATTTT. As protein: CASSSTRRTQYF.

This chain joins TRBV6-1 and TRBJ2-1; the D is unclear. V was pared by 3 bases and J by 1 base, with 13 bases between. This CDR3 region has 16 residues. CDR1 and CDR2 (germline): MNHNS, SASEGT. DNA for the CDR3: TGTGCCAGCAGTGATCAGACCGCCCGTTCCTACAATGAGCAGTTCTTC. Amino acids: CASSDQTARSYNEQFF.

The chain joins TRBV9 to TRBJ2-6; possible D gene TRBD2, 6 bases. Trimming removed 4 bases at V and 0 bases at J, with 11 bases between. Germline V gene sequence: CDR1 SGDLS, CDR2 YYNGEE. The CDR3 consists of 16 residues. This CDR3 reads CASSPYGGSGANVLTF. The CDR3 DNA is TGTGCCAGCAGCCCCTACGGGGGCTCTGGGGCCAACGTCCTGACTTTC.

V gene TRBV2 combines with J gene TRBJ1-5; D unclear. CDR1 is SNHLY, CDR2 FYNNEI, per germline. Trimming stripped 7 bases from V and 6 bases from J, with 13 bases between. CDR3 length: 13 residues. CDR3 in amino acids: CASTLDAIQPQHF. Written as DNA, the CDR3 is TGTGCCAGCACTCTCGACGCTATTCAGCCCCAGCATTTT.

This chain links TRBV6-5 with TRBJ1-1, with D perhaps TRBD1 (6 bases). CDR3 length: 13 amino acids. Germline CDR1 reads MNHEY; CDR2 reads SVGAGI. Between the trimmed V and J ends, which lost 5 bases and 4 bases, there was a span of 11 bases. The DNA for the CDR3 is TGTGCCAGCAGTACAGGGTTCGGCACTGAAGCTTTCTTT. It translates to CASSTGFGTEAFF.

This clone was observed a single time. This chain links TRBV20-1 with TRBJ1-2; D perhaps matches TRBD1 (5 bases). CDR1 is DFQATT and CDR2 is SNEGSKA in the germline V gene (reference sequence). The CDR3 is 12 amino acids. The V and J ends lost 3 bases and 7 bases respectively, with 12 bases between them. CDR3: CSASSGKSGYTF. CDR3 nucleotides: TGCAGTGCTAGTTCAGGGAAAAGTGGCTACACCTTC.

The rearrangement joins TRBV7-2 to TRBJ1-2; tentative D call: TRBD1 (6 bases). V lost 2 bases and J 8 bases, leaving 12 bases between the germline ends. CDR1 and CDR2 (germline): SGHTA, FQGNSA. The CDR3 contains 13 residues. The CDR3 loop is CASSLQGIEGYTF. CDR3 nucleotide sequence: TGTGCCAGCAGCTTACAGGGGATAGAAGGCTACACCTTC.

The chain carries TRBV15 and TRBJ2-3; the match to TRBD1 covers 12 bases. The V segment lost 1 base and the J segment 3 bases; nucleotides outside the gene matches: 14. The CDR3 consists of 20 residues. Per the germline V gene, CDR1 is LNHNV and CDR2 is YYDKDF (reference sequence). CDR3 sequence reads: CATSRATGQGAIGPTDTQYF. DNA of the CDR3: TGTGCCACCAGCAGAGCAACGGGACAGGGGGCGATCGGACCAACAGATACGCAGTATTTT.

The chain has TRBV30 and TRBJ2-5; 14 bases match TRBD2. Germline CDR1 GTSNPN, CDR2 SVGIG (reference sequence). There are 15 residues in the CDR3. The V segment lost 2 bases and the J segment 4 bases; nucleotides outside the gene matches: 3. CDR3 DNA: TGTGCCTGGAGTTCCGGGACTAGCGGGGGAGAGACCCAGTACTTC. As protein: CAWSSGTSGGETQYF.

V and J are TRBV28 and TRBJ2-3, with a tentative D call TRBD1 (6 bases). This CDR3 has 15 residues. Germline V gene lookup returns CDR1 MDHEN and CDR2 SYDVKM. The V gene lost 2 bases and the J gene lost 3 bases, with 12 bases spanning the gap. CDR3 region: CASSLRGTGTDTQYF. In DNA, the CDR3 is TGTGCCAGCAGTTTAAGGGGAACAGGGACAGATACGCAGTATTTT.

V is TRBV9 and J is TRBJ2-7; D is perhaps TRBD2 (6 bases). Germline assignment: CDR1 SGDLS and CDR2 YYNGEE. V was shortened by 0 bases and J by 6 bases, with 13 bases between the two germline ends. CDR3 size: 14 residues. The CDR3 loop reads CASSVVGGFGEQYF. CDR3 sequence (DNA): TGTGCCAGCAGCGTAGTTGGGGGGTTCGGCGAGCAGTACTTC.

The gene calls are TRBV6-5 and TRBJ1-5, with D possibly being TRBD1 (6 bases). Germline V gene lookup returns CDR1 MNHEY and CDR2 SVGAGI. CDR3 size: 15 residues. V was shortened by 6 bases and J by 2 bases, with 14 bases between the two germline ends. CDR3 sequence: CASSPQGGGNQPQHF. The CDR3 DNA follows: TGTGCCAGCAGCCCACAGGGAGGAGGCAATCAGCCCCAGCATTTT.

The chain carries TRBV15 and TRBJ1-5, with no clear D. With 1 base removed from V and 0 bases from J, the gap between germline ends came to 10 bases. The CDR3 sequence is 16 residues long. CDR1 is LNHNV, CDR2 YYDKDF, per germline (reference sequence). Here the CDR3 reads CATSRAVGLSNQPQHF. The CDR3 nucleotides are TGTGCCACCAGCAGAGCGGTCGGGCTTAGCAATCAGCCCCAGCATTTT.